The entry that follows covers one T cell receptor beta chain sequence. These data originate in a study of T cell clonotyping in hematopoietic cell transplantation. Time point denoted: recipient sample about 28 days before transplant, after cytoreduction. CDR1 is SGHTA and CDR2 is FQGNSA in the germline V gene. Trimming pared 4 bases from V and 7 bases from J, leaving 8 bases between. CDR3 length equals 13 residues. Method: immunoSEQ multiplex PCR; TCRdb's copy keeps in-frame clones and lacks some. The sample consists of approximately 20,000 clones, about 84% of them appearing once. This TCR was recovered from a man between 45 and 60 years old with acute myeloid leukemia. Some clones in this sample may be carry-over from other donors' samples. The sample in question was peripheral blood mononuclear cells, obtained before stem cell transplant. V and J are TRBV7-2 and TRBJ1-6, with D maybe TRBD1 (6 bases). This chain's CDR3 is CASSSQGNSPLHF. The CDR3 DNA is TGTGCCAGCAGCTCACAGGGAAATTCACCCCTCCACTTT.